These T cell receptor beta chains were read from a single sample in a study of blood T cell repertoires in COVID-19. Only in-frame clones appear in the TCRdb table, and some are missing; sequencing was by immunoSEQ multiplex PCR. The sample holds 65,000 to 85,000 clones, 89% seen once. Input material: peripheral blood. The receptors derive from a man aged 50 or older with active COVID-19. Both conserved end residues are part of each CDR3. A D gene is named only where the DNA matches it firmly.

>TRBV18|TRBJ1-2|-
CASSLASSGYGYTF
TGTGCCAGCTCACTTGCCTCAAGCGGCTATGGCTACACCTTC
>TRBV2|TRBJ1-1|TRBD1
CASIRQGQGGTEAFF
TGTGCCAGCATCCGACAGGGGCAGGGTGGAACTGAAGCTTTCTTT
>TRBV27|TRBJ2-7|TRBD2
CASSFSGGYEQYF
TGTGCCAGCAGTTTTTCCGGGGGGTACGAGCAGTACTTC
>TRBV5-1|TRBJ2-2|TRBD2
CASSLTAGDTGELFF
TGCGCCAGCAGCCTGACGGCGGGAGACACCGGGGAGCTGTTTTTT
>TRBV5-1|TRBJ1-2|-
CASSFETPNYGYTF
TGCGCCAGCAGCTTTGAGACACCTAACTATGGCTACACCTTC
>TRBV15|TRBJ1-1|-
CAARAGGPPEAFF
TGTGCCGCAAGGGCCGGGGGTCCTCCCGAAGCTTTCTTT
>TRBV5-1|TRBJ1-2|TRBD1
CASSLPGQWGYTF
TGCGCCAGCAGCTTACCGGGACAGTGGGGCTACACCTTC
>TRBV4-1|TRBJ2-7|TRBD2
CASSQVAGGRYEQYF
TGCGCCAGCAGCCAGGTAGCGGGGGGGAGGTACGAGCAGTACTTC
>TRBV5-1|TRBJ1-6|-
CASSPGTYSPLHF
TGCGCCAGCAGCCCGGGGACTTATTCACCCCTCCACTTT
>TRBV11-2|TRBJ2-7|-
CASSSGQFISYEQYF
TGTGCCAGCAGCTCCGGACAGTTCATCTCCTACGAGCAGTACTTC
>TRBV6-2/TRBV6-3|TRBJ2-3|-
CASSPRGRGGYSSTDTQYF
TGTGCCAGCAGCCCTCGGGGGAGGGGGGGGTACTCTAGCACAGATACGCAGTATTTT
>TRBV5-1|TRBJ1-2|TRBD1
CASSGGQGVRGYTF
TGCGCCAGCAGCGGAGGACAGGGGGTTAGGGGCTACACCTTC
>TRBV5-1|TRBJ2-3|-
CASSLQGGTQYF
TGCGCCAGCAGCTTACAGGGTGGTACGCAGTATTTT
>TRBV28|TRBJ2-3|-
CASSRGTHTDTQYF
TGTGCCAGCAGTCGCGGGACTCACACAGATACGCAGTATTTT
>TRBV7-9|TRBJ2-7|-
CASSSSGEQYF
TGTGCCAGCAGCTCCTCGGGGGAGCAGTACTTC
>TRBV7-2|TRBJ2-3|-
CASSPGLVTDTQYF
TGTGCCAGCAGCCCAGGACTCGTCACAGATACGCAGTATTTT
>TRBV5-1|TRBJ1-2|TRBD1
CASSLGQNYGYTF
TGCGCCAGCAGCCTGGGACAGAATTATGGCTACACCTTC
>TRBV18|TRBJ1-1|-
CASSQGVGEIAFF
TGTGCCAGCTCACAAGGCGTGGGCGAAATAGCTTTCTTT
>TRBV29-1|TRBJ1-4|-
CSVSLGPGDEKLFF
TGCAGCGTCTCCTTGGGACCGGGGGATGAAAAACTGTTTTTT
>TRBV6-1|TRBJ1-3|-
CASSEMLGGVFSGNTIYF
TGTGCCAGCAGTGAAATGTTAGGGGGAGTCTTCTCTGGAAACACCATATATTTT
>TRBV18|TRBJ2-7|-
CASSPDGFDEQYF
TGTGCCAGCTCACCAGACGGGTTTGACGAGCAGTACTTC
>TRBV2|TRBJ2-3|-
CASRALETDTQYF
TGTGCCAGCAGGGCCCTTGAAACAGATACGCAGTATTTT
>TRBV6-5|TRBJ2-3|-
CASSPIEGADTQYF
TGTGCCAGCAGTCCAATCGAGGGGGCAGATACGCAGTATTTT
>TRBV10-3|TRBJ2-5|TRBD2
CAISGGGGAIETQYF
TGTGCCATCAGTGGTGGCGGGGGGGCTATTGAGACCCAGTACTTC
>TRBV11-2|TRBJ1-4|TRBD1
CASSLDERQGGREKLFF
TGTGCCAGCAGCTTAGATGAGCGCCAAGGGGGCCGCGAAAAACTGTTTTTT
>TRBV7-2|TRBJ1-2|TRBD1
CASSPGQGRGYTF
TGTGCCAGCAGCCCAGGACAGGGAAGGGGCTACACCTTC
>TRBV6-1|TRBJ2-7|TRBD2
CATRLAGAYEQYF
TGTGCCACCAGACTAGCGGGGGCCTACGAGCAGTACTTC
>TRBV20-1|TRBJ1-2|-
CSASNSYGYTF
TGCAGTGCTAGTAACAGCTATGGCTACACCTTC